A single TCR beta chain is shown here with its context. Its antigen is unknown. Both 60 Vbeta primers and 13 Jbeta primers went into the PCR. Clones were sequenced by immunoSEQ multiplex PCR, and TCRdb holds only the in-frame ones, with some missing. The profile shows more than 95,000 clones, about 83% of them singletons. Germline trimming cut 2 bases from V and 1 base from J; bases unmatched to any gene: 4. The CDR3 runs 16 residues. Looked up from germline, CDR1 is MDHEN and CDR2 is SYDVKM. At the time of sampling, donors were nominally healthy, though unrecorded immune exposures were likely. This record belongs to a study of cytomegalovirus exposure and HLA in healthy donors. Findings of the study overall: An analysis was carried out at a later point. It showed that HLA-associated TCR beta chains were more clonally expanded than equally common non-associated chains.

This receptor was identified in a woman in her forties in good health and CMV-seropositive. Sequenced sample: PBMCs. The J gene is TRBJ2-5, the V gene TRBV28, with 10 bases fitting TRBD1. For the CDR3, the DNA is TGTGCCAGCAGTTTAGGGGACAGGGGACTCCAAGAGACCCAGTACTTC. This sequence encodes CASSLGDRGLQETQYF.